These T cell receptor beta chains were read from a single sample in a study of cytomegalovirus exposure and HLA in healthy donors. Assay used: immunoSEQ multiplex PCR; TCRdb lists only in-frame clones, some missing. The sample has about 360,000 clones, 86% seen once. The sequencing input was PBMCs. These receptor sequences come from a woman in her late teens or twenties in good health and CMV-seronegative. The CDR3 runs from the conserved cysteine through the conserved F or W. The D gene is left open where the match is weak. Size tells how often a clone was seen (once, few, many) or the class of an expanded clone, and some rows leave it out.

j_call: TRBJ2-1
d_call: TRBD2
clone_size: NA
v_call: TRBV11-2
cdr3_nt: TGTGCCAGCAGCTTCCCCGGGACTAGCGGGCCCTCGAATTGGGAGCAGTTCTTC
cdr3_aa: CASSFPGTSGPSNWEQFF

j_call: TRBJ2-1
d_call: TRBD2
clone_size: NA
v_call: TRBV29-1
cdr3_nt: TGCAGCGTTGAGGGGCTAGCGGCTAGATCAAGCTCCTACAATGAGCAGTTCTTC
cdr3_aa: CSVEGLAARSSSYNEQFF

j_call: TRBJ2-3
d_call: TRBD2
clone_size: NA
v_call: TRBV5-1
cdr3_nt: TGCGCCAGCAGCTCTGGACTAGCGGGAGAGGCCACAGATACGCAGTATTTT
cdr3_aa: CASSSGLAGEATDTQYF

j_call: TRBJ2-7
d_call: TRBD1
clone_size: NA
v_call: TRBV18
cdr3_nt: TGTGCCAGCTCACCATCAGGCCATACTACAGGGGCCGAGCAGTACTTC
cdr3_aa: CASSPSGHTTGAEQYF

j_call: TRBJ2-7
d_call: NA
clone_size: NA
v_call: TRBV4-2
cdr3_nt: TGTGCCAGCAGCCAAGCGACTTCCTACGAGCAGTACTTC
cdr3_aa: CASSQATSYEQYF

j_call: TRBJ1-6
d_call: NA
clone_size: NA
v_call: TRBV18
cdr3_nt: TGTGCCAGCTCACCAGGAGGTTCTTCACCCCTCCACTTT
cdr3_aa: CASSPGGSSPLHF

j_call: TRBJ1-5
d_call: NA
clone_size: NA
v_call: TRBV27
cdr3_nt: TGTGCCAGCAGCCTACTTCCCAGGAGCAATCAGCCCCAGCATTTT
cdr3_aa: CASSLLPRSNQPQHF

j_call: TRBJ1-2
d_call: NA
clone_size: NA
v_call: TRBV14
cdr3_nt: TGTGCCAGCAGCCAAGAACAGGGCCACTATGGCTACACCTTC
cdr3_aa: CASSQEQGHYGYTF

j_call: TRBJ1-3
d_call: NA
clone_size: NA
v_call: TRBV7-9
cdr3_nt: TGTGCCAGCAAGCTAATCCAAACCTTTACCAGAAACACCATATATTTT
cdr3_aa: CASKLIQTFTRNTIYF

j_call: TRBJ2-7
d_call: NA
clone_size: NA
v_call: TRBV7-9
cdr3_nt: TGTGCCAGCGGTGTAGGCGGGATAGAGGACGAGCAGTACTTC
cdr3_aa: CASGVGGIEDEQYF

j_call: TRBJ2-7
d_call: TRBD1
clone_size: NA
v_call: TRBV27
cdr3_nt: TGTGCCAGCAGTGCGGGACAGGCCTACGAGCAGTACTTC
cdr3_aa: CASSAGQAYEQYF

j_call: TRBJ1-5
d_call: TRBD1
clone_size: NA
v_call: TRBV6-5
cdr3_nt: TGTGCCAGCAGTTGGACAGGGAATAGCAATCAGCCCCAGCATTTT
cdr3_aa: CASSWTGNSNQPQHF

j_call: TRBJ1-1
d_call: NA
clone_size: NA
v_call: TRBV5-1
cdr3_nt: TGCGCCAGCAATCTTCGGGGGAACACTGAAGCTTTCTTT
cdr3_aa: CASNLRGNTEAFF

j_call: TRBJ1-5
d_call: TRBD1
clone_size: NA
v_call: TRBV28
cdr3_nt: TGTGCCAGCAGTCCGGACAGGGGAGGACAGCCCCAGCATTTT
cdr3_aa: CASSPDRGGQPQHF

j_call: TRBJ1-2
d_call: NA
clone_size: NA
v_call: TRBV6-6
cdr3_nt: TGTGCCAGCAGCCCCCGTGGGCAGACGGCTAACTATGGCTACACCTTC
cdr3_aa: CASSPRGQTANYGYTF

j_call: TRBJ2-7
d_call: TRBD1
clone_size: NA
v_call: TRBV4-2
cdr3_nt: TGTGCCAGCAGCCAGAACCAGGGGGACCCATACGAGCAGTACTTC
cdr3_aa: CASSQNQGDPYEQYF

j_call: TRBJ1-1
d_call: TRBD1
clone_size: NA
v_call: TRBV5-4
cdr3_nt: TGTGCCAGCGCAGGGGACAGGAACACTGAAGCTTTCTTT
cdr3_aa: CASAGDRNTEAFF

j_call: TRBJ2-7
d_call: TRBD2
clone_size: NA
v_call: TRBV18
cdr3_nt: TGTGCCAGCTCCAGAAGACTAGCGGGAGGGATAACCTACGAGCAGTACTTC
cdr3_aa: CASSRRLAGGITYEQYF

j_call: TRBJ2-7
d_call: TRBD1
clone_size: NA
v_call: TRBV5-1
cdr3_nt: TGCGCCAGTTCTTCCTTGGACAGGGATCTTGGGAGGCAGTACTTC
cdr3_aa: CASSSLDRDLGRQYF

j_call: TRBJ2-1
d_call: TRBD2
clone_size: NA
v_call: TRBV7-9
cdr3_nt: TGTGCCAGCAGCTTGGCTAGCGGGAGGGCCTCCTACAATGAGCAGTTCTTC
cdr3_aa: CASSLASGRASYNEQFF

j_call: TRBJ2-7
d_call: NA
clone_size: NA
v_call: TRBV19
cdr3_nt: TGTGCCAGTAGCCAAAAAGGGGACTACGAGCAGTACTTC
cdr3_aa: CASSQKGDYEQYF

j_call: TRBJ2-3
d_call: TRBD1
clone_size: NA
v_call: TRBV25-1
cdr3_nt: TGTGCCAGCAGCGGAACCGGGACAGGGGTTAAAGATACGCAGTATTTT
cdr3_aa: CASSGTGTGVKDTQYF

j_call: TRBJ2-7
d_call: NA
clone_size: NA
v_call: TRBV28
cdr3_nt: TGTGCCAGCAGCCTCGGAATTGGCAGGGGACCCTACGAGCAGTACTTC
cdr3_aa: CASSLGIGRGPYEQYF

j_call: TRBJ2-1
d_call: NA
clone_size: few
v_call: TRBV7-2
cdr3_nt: TGTGCCAGCAGCTACCTCTTTAGCGGAGACTACAATGAGCAGTTCTTC
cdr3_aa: CASSYLFSGDYNEQFF

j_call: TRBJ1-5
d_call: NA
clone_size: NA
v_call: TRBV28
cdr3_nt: TGTGCCAGCAGAATAAGGGGTAATAGGGTCAATCAGCCCCAGCATTTT
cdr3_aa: CASRIRGNRVNQPQHF

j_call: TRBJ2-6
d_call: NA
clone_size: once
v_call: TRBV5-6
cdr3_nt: TGTGCCAGCAGCCCCGCAGGCTCTGGGGCCAACGTCCTGACTTTC
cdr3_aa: CASSPAGSGANVLTF

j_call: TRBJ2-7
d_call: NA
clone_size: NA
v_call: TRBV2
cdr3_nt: TGTGCCAGCAGTATAGTGTTTGGTCAGTACTTC
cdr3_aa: CASSIVFGQYF

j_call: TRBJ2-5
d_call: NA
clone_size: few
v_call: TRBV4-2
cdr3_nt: TGTGCCAGCAGCCAAGCAGGGGTGGAGACCCAGTACTTC
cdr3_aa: CASSQAGVETQYF

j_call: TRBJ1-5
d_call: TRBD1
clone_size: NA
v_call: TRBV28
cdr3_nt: TGTGCCAGCAGTTTAGACGACAGGGGCAATCAGCCCCAGCATTTT
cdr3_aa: CASSLDDRGNQPQHF

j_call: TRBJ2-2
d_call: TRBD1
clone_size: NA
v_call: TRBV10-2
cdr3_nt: TGCGCCAGCAGTGAGTCACAGGGGCTTGTGGGCACCGGGGAGCTGTTTTTT
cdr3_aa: CASSESQGLVGTGELFF

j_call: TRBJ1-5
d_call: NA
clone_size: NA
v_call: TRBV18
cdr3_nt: TGTGCCAGCTCAAGCGGGCAGAATCAGCCCCAGCATTTT
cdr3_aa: CASSSGQNQPQHF

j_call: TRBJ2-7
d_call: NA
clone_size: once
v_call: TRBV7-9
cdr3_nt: TGTGCCAGCAGCTTAGTAGAATACGAGCAGTACTTC
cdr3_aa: CASSLVEYEQYF

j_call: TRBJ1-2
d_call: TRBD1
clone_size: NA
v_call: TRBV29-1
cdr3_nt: TGCAGCGTTGGATCCGACAGGGGTTATGGCTACACCTTC
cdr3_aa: CSVGSDRGYGYTF

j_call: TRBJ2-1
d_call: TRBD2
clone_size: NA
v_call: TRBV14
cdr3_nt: TGTGCCAGCAGCCAAGATGAGGTCTCGCTAGCGGGAGTGGATGAGCAGTTCTTC
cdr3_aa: CASSQDEVSLAGVDEQFF

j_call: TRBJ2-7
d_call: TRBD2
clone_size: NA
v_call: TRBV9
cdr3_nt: TGTGCCAGCAGCTTGAGTAGCGGGAGGGACGAGCAGTACTTC
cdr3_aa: CASSLSSGRDEQYF

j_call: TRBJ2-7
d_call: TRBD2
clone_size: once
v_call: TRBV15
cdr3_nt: TGTGCCACCAGCAGGTTGCTAGCGGGGGGGGACTACGAGCAGTACTTC
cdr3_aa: CATSRLLAGGDYEQYF

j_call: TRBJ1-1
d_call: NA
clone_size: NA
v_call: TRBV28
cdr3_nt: TGTGCCAGCAAGGGGCAGGGGCTCCCTGAAGCTTTCTTT
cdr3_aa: CASKGQGLPEAFF

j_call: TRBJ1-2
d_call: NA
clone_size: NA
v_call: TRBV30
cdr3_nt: TGTGCCTGGAACCCTGGGGGGGGCGATGGCTACACCTTC
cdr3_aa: CAWNPGGGDGYTF

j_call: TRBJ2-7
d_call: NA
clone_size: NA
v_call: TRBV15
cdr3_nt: TGTGCCACCAGCAGAGAGCGGGCTGCAACCTACGAGCAGTACTTC
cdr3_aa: CATSRERAATYEQYF

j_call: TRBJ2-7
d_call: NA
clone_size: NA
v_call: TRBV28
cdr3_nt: TGTGCCAGCAGTTCCGCCTTAGACACCTCCTACGAGCAGTACTTC
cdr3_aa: CASSSALDTSYEQYF

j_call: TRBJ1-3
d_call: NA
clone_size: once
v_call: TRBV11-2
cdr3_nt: TGTGCCAGCAGCCTGGACAGCTACTCTGGAAACACCATATATTTT
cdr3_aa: CASSLDSYSGNTIYF

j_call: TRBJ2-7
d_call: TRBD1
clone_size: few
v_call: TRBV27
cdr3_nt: TGTGCCAGCAGTTCAGACAGGGGATGGTACGAGCAGTACTTC
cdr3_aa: CASSSDRGWYEQYF

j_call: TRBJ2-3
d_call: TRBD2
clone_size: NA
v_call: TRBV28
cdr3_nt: TGTGCCAGCAAGGGGATAGCGGGGGCCACAGATACGCAGTATTTT
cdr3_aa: CASKGIAGATDTQYF

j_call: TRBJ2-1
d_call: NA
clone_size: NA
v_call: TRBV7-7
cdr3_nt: TGTGCCAGCAGCCGTAAGCCGGGTGGGAATGAGCAGTTCTTC
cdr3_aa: CASSRKPGGNEQFF

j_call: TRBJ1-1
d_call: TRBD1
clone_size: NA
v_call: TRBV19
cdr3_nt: TGTGCCAGTAGTGTGTTACAGGGGATACTCATGAACACTGAAGCTTTCTTT
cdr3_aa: CASSVLQGILMNTEAFF

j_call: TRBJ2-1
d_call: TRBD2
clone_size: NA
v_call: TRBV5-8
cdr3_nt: TGTGCCAGCAGCTTGGCGATCCCTAGCGGGAGGGCGGAGCAGTTCTTC
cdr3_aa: CASSLAIPSGRAEQFF

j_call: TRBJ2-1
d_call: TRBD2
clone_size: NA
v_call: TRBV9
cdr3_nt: TGTGCCAGCAGCGGGACTAGCGCACACAATGAGCAGTTCTTC
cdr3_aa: CASSGTSAHNEQFF